Described below is a single TCR beta chain sequence and its context. Antigen unknown. Depth targeted 1 in 200,000 to 1 in 1 million T cells, averaging roughly 9.3x coverage per clonotype. Clones were read by immunoSEQ multiplex PCR, and TCRdb kept only the in-frame ones, dropping some. Here the sample spans about 300,000 clones, 76% being singletons. Cryopreserved PBMCs yielded around 2.1 micrograms of genomic DNA for TCR beta libraries. The data were obtained in a study of cytotoxic CD8 clonotypes in ibrutinib-treated CLL. Across the study: Mean productive templates were 255,043; mean productive rearrangements were 94,082.

Whole-study results and caveats: Pretreatment clonality was elevated relative to age-matched healthy donors and paralleled circulating CD8+ T-cell counts.

The CDR3 runs to 15 residues. CDR1 and CDR2 from the germline V gene are LNHNV and YYDKDF (reference sequence). V was cut by 1 base and J by 2 bases, with 9 bases left in between. Sequenced material: PBMCs, taken at disease progression, from a patient treated with ibrutinib. The TCR comes from a human donor with chronic lymphocytic leukemia. The chain links TRBV15 to TRBJ2-1; the D gene could be TRBD1 or TRBD2 (5 bases each). CDR3 residues: CATSRAGTTYNEQFF. DNA of the CDR3: TGTGCCACCAGCAGAGCCGGGACCACCTACAATGAGCAGTTCTTC.